This TCR beta chain was profiled in a study of PD-L1 blockade in urothelial cancer. On the study more broadly: Blood drawn 3 weeks (second dose) and 6 weeks after treatment start was analyzed.

TCRdb's table, derived via immunoSEQ multiplex PCR, lists solely in-frame clones and lacks some. The table includes about 53,000 clones, roughly 87% detected once. With V trimmed by 5 bases and J by 5 bases, 1 base remained unmatched. Looked up from germline, CDR1 is DFQATT and CDR2 is SNEGSKA (reference sequence). The CDR3 runs to 11 residues. Concerning this clone: Its specificity is not known.

As for time point: pretreatment peripheral blood. Findings and limits, study-wide: Survival was better when pretreatment blood TCR clonality fell below the median.

This clonotype was obtained from a woman aged 55-75 years with urothelial cancer. The chain employs TRBV20-1 and TRBJ2-7; 9 bases are shared with TRBD1. Source: PBMCs, taken around atezolizumab (anti-PD-L1) treatment. CDR3 region: CSAGTGNEQYF. The CDR3 DNA is TGCAGTGCTGGGACAGGGAACGAGCAGTACTTC.